The text below deals with one TCR beta chain. Method: immunoSEQ multiplex PCR; TCRdb's copy keeps in-frame clones and lacks some. The top ten clones hold approximately 2% of a sample with approximately 280,000 clones, roughly 90% of them seen once. This entry belongs to a study of blood T cell repertoires in COVID-19. The CDR3 has 15 residues. The J segment lost 6 bases and the V segment lost 1 base, leaving 4 bases of the junction unmatched. Germline V gene lookup returns CDR1 SGHAT and CDR2 FQNNGV. The sequencing sample was made of PBMCs or T cells enriched from blood (not recorded which). The TCR comes from a woman aged 55-75 years who had recovered from COVID-19. The chain uses TRBV11-2 and TRBJ2-1; TRBD2 matches 9 bases. The CDR3 is CASSLGAGGPNEQFF. DNA for the CDR3: TGTGCCAGCAGCTTAGGAGCGGGGGGTCCCAATGAGCAGTTCTTC.